These 9 T cell receptor beta chains came from one sample sequenced in a study of cytomegalovirus exposure and HLA in healthy donors. PCR amplification relied on 60 Vbeta primers (plus 13 Jbeta primers). TCRdb keeps only in-frame clones here, not all; method: immunoSEQ multiplex PCR. The data show about 180,000 clones, 77% seen once. The sequenced sample consisted of PBMCs. These receptors all come from a woman aged 25 to 39 in good health and CMV-seropositive.

The V call is TRBV28, the J call TRBJ2-1; weak D call: TRBD2 (6 bases). Germline CDR1 and CDR2: MDHEN and SYDVKM. Trimming removed 8 bases from V and 0 bases from J, with 14 bases in between. The CDR3 is made up of 15 amino acids. CDR3 protein: CASSIPGSSYNEQFF. CDR3 DNA: TGTGCCAGCTCAATTCCCGGGAGCTCCTACAATGAGCAGTTCTTC.

The V and J genes are TRBV11-2 and TRBJ2-7; 7 nucleotides agree with TRBD2. Germline CDR1 and CDR2: SGHAT and FQNNGV. V dropped 5 bases and J dropped 5; count of bases not matched to a gene: 3. The CDR3 totals 12 residues. The chain's CDR3 is CASSRAGDEQYF. CDR3 sequence (DNA): TGTGCCAGCAGCCGTGCGGGAGACGAGCAGTACTTC.

The chain is built from TRBV2 and TRBJ2-2; 13 bases map to TRBD2. This CDR3 has 15 amino acids. CDR1 is SNHLY, CDR2 FYNNEI, per germline. J gave up 2 bases and V 6 bases, and 0 bases lay outside the gene matches. CDR3 sequence reads: CASRGLAGNTGELFF. CDR3 DNA sequence: TGTGCCAGCAGGGGACTAGCGGGAAACACCGGGGAGCTGTTTTTT.

The J gene is TRBJ2-5, the V gene TRBV5-4; weak D call: TRBD1 (6 bases). The CDR3 contains 14 residues. V lost 6 bases to trimming and J lost 0 bases, with 12 bases between them. CDR1 and CDR2 (germline): SGHNT, YYREEE (reference sequence). CDR3 nucleotide sequence: TGTGCCAGCACCCCCAGGGACAACCAAGAGACCCAGTACTTC. Translating it yields CASTPRDNQETQYF.

The V and J genes are TRBV5-1 and TRBJ2-3; 8 bases line up with TRBD2. CDR3 length equals 16 residues. The junction had 9 bases not matched to a gene; V was cut back by 4 bases and J by 2 bases. Germline V gene sequence: CDR1 SGHRS, CDR2 YFSETQ. The CDR3 is CASSGLPGLDTDTQYF. The CDR3 DNA reads as TGCGCCAGCAGCGGACTACCGGGACTAGACACAGATACGCAGTATTTT.

This clone has just a few counts. The CDR3 sequence: CASSKILGTDTQYF. The CDR3 DNA reads TGTGCCAGCAGCAAGATCTTAGGCACAGATACGCAGTATTTT. The chain joins TRBV7-3 to TRBJ2-3; D remains unclear. Trimming shortened V by 5 bases and J by 1 base, and 10 bases separated the two germline ends. Germline V gene sequence: CDR1 SGHTA, CDR2 FQGTGA. There are 14 residues in the CDR3.

The chain joins TRBV6-6 to TRBJ2-7, with TRBD1 as a possible D gene (6 bases). Germline loops: CDR1 MNHNY, CDR2 SVGAGI (reference sequence). V was pared by 5 bases and J by 2 bases, with 10 bases between. CDR3 size: 13 residues. DNA of the CDR3: TGTGCCAGCAGTACCGGACAGCCCTACGAGCAGTACTTC. Protein product: CASSTGQPYEQYF.

The V gene is TRBV30, the J gene TRBJ1-1; D is unclear. CDR3 size: 16 residues. V was pared by 5 bases and J by 0 bases, with 19 bases between. Per the germline V gene, CDR1 is GTSNPN and CDR2 is SVGIG (reference sequence). In DNA form, the CDR3 reads TGTGCCTGGGACCCCGACACTGCACCCATGAACACTGAAGCTTTCTTT. It specifies CAWDPDTAPMNTEAFF.

This chain links TRBV28 with TRBJ1-5, with TRBD1 identical over 7 bases. V trimming: 7 bases; J trimming: 5 bases; junction bases outside the gene matches: 11. Germline loops: CDR1 MDHEN, CDR2 SYDVKM. The CDR3 totals 15 residues. The CDR3 DNA sequence: TGTGCCAGCACTACCTCCGGGACAGCCGATCAGCCCCAGCATTTT. Encoded protein: CASTTSGTADQPQHF.